This T cell receptor (beta chain) was observed in a study of lymphopenia after photon versus proton radiotherapy. Libraries were prepared by immunoSEQ multiplex PCR; TCRdb keeps only in-frame clonotypes and omits some of them. The data show around 29,000 clones, 84% seen once. This receptor was obtained from a woman between 65 and 79 years old with pancreatic cancer. Here the sequenced sample was peripheral blood, taken from a patient treated with proton-based radiotherapy.

The CDR3, as DNA: TGCGCCAGCAGCGGACTAGCGGGAGATACGCAGTATTTT. It translates to CASSGLAGDTQYF. J is TRBJ2-3 and V is TRBV5-1, with 11 bases identical to TRBD2. V shed 4 bases and J 5 bases; nucleotides not matched to a gene: 0. CDR1 is SGHRS, CDR2 YFSETQ, per germline. The CDR3 length is 13 residues.